This TCR beta chain was observed in a study of identical twins. Germline values: CDR1 MNHEY, CDR2 SVGEGT. Trimming took off 2 bases at V and 2 bases at J, with 7 bases between the two ends. The CDR3 extends over 13 amino acids. MiXCR, applied by TCRdb to the 5' RACE reads, yields one record per CDR3 protein. The sample carries fewer than 250,000 distinct CDR3 sequences, about 7.5% recorded once. The same specimen was also included in a second study, on yellow fever vaccine responses in identical twins.

The sequencing input was memory (CD45RO+) T cells sorted from blood. The chain links TRBV6-2 or TRBV6-3 to TRBJ2-7, with unresolved D. The sequence was collected from a woman between 18 and 29 years old in good health. CDR3 coding DNA: TGTGCCAGCAGTTACACACCAACCTACGAGCAGTACTTC. This sequence encodes CASSYTPTYEQYF.